The TCR beta chain under discussion was sequenced for a study of cytomegalovirus exposure and HLA in healthy donors. General study results and limits: Associated with cytomegalovirus, according to the listing, were fewer than 200 TCR beta chains.

PCR amplification relied on 60 Vbeta primers (plus 13 Jbeta primers). Sequencing was performed with immunoSEQ multiplex PCR; in TCRdb, only in-frame clones are kept and a portion is missing. The table records 170,000 or so clones, less than 85% of them present only once. On this clone itself: What it binds is unknown.

The V segment lost 6 bases and the J segment 0 bases; nucleotides outside the gene matches: 8. The CDR3 contains 15 residues. Germline V gene lookup returns CDR1 SGHRS and CDR2 YFSETQ. The sample was PBMCs. The source of this sequence is a boy aged 5-17 years in good health and CMV-seronegative. This sequence joins TRBV5-1 and TRBJ1-1; 7 bases map to TRBD1. The CDR3 is CASKAGTDLNTEAFF. As DNA, the CDR3 is TGCGCCAGCAAGGCCGGGACAGACCTGAACACTGAAGCTTTCTTT.